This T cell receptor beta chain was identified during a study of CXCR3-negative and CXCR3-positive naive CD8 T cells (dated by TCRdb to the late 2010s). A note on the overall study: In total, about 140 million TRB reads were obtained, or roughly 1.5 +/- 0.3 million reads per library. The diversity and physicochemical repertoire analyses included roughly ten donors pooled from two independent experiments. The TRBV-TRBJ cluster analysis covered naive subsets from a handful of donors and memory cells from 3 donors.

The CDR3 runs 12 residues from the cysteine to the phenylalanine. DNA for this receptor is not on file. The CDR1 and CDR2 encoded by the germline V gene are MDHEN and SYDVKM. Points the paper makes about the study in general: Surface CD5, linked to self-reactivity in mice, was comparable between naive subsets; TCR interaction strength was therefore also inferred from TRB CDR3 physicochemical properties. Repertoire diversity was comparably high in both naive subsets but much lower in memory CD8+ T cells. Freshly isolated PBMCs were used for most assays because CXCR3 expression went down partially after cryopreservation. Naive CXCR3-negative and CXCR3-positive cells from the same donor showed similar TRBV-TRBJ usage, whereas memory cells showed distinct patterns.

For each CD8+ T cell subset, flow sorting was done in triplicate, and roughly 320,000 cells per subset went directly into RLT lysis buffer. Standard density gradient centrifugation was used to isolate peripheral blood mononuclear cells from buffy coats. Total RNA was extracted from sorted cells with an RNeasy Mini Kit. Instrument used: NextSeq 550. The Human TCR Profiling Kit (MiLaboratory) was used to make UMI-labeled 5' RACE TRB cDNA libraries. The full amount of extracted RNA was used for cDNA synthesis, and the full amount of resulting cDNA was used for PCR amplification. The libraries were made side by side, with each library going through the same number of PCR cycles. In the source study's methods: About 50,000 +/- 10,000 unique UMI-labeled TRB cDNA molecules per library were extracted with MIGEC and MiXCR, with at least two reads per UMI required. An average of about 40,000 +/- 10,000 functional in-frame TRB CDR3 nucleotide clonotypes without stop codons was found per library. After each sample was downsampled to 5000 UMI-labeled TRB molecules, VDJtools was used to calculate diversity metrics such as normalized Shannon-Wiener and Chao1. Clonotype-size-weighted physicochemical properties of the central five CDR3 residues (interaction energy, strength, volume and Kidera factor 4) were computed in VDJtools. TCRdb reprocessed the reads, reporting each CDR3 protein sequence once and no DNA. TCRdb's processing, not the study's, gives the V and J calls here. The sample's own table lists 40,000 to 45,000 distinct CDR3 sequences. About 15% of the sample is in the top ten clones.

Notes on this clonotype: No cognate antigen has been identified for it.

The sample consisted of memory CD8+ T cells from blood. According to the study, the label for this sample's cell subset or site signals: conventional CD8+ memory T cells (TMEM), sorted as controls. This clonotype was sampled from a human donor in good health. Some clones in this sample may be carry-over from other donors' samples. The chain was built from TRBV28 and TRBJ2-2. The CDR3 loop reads CASSIYTGELFF. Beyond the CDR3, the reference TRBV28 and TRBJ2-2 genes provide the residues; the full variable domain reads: DVKVTQSSRYLVKRTGEKVFLECVQDMDHENMFWYRQDPGLGLRLIYFSYDVKMKEKGDIPEGYSVSREKKERFSLILESASTNQTSMYLCASSIYTGELFFGEGSRLTVL.